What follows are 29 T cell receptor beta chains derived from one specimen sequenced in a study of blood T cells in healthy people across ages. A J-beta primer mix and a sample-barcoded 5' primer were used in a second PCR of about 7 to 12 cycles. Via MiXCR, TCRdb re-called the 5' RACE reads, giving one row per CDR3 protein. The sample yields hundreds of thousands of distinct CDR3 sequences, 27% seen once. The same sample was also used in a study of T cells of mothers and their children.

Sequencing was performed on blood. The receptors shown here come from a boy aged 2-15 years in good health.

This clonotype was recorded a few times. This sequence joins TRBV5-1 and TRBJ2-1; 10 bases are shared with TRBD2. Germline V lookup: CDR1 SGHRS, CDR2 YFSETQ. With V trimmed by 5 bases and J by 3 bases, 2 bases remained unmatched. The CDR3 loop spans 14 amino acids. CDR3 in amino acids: CASRGLADYNEQFF. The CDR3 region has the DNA TGCGCCAGCAGAGGACTAGCGGACTACAATGAGCAGTTCTTC.

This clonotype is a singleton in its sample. CDR3 nucleotides: TGCAGTGCTAGAGATCCCTATAGTAGTGGGAGCTCCTACAATGAGCAGTTCTTC. It codes for CSARDPYSSGSSYNEQFF. The rearrangement links TRBV20-1 to TRBJ2-1, with TRBD2 as a possible D gene (5 bases). The CDR3 length is 18 residues. From germline, CDR1 is DFQATT and CDR2 SNEGSKA (reference sequence). V dropped 0 bases and J dropped 0 bases, with 18 bases sitting between them.

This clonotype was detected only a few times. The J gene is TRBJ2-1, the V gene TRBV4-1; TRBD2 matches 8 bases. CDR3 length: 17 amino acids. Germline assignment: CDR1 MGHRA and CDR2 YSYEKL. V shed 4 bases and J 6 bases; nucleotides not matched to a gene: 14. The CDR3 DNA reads TGCGCCAGCAGCCGCCCCCCCGGTAGCGGGGTCTTCAATGAGCAGTTCTTC. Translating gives CASSRPPGSGVFNEQFF.

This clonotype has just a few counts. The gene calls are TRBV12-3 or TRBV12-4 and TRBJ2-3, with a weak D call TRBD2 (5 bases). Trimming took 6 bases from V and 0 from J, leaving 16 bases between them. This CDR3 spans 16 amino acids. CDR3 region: CASSPPLARSTDTQYF. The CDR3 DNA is TGTGCCAGCAGCCCACCTTTAGCGAGAAGCACAGATACGCAGTATTTT.

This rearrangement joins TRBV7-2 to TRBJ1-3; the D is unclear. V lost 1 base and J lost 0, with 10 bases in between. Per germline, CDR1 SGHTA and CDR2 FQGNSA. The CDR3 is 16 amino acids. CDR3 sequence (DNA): TGTGCCAGCAGCTTAGAAGTCCTGAACTCTGGAAACACCATATATTTT. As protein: CASSLEVLNSGNTIYF.

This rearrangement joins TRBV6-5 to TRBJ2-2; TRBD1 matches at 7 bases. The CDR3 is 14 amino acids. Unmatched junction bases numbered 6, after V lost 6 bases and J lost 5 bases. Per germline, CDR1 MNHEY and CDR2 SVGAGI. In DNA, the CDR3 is TGTGCCAGCAGCGGGGACAGACCTACCGGGGAGCTGTTTTTT. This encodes CASSGDRPTGELFF.

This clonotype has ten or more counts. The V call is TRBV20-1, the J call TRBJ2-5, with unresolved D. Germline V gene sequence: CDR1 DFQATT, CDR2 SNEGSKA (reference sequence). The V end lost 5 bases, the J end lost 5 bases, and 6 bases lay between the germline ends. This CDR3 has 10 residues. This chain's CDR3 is CSAARETQYF. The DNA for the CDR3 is TGCAGTGCTGCCCGGGAGACCCAGTACTTC.

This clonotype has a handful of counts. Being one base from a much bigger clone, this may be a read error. CDR3 amino acids: CASGLLQGTSGEQYF. The CDR3 DNA is TGCGCCAGCGGCTTGTTACAGGGTACCTCGGGGGAGCAGTACTTC. The rearrangement joins TRBV5-1 to TRBJ2-5; the D call may be TRBD1 or TRBD2 (6 bases each). CDR1 SGHRS and CDR2 YFSETQ come from the germline V gene. This CDR3 is built from 15 residues. Drawing the rest from reference TRBV5-1 and TRBJ2-5, the complete variable domain is KAGVTQTPRYLIKTRGQQVTLSCSPISGHRSVSWYQQTPGQGLQFLFEYFSETQRNKGNFPGRFSGRQFSNSRSEMNVSTLELGDSALYLCASGLLQGTSGEQYFGPGTRLLVL.

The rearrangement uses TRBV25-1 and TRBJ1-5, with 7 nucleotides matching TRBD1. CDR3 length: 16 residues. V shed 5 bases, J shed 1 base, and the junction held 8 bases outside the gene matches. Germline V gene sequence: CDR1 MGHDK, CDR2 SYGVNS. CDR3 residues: CASSPTGIGSNQPQHF. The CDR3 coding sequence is TGTGCCAGCAGTCCGACAGGGATCGGGAGCAATCAGCCCCAGCATTTT.

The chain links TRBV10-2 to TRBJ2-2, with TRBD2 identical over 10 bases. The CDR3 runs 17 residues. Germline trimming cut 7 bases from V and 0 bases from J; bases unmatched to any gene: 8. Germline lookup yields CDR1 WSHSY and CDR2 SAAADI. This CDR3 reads CASTLSGGTANTGELFF. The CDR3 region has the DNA TGCGCCAGCACTCTTAGCGGGGGGACTGCGAACACCGGGGAGCTGTTTTTT.

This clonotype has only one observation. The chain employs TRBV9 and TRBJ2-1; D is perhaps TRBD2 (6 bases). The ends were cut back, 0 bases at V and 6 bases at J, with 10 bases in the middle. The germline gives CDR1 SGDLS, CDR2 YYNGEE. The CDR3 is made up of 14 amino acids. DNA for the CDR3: TGTGCCAGCAGCGTAGGGGTTAGCGGCAATGAGCAGTTCTTC. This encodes CASSVGVSGNEQFF.

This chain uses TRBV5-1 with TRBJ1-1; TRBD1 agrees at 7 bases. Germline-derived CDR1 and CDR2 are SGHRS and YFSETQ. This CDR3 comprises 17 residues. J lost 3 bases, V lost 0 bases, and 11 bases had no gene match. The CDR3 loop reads CASSLAPRGNRDTEAFF. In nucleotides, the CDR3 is TGCGCCAGCAGCTTGGCACCCAGGGGGAATAGGGACACTGAAGCTTTCTTT.

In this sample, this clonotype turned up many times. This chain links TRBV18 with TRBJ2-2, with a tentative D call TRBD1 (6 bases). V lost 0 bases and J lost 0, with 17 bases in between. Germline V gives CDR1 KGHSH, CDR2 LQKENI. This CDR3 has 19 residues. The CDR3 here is CASSPPMARGLTNTGELFF. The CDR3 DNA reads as TGTGCCAGCTCACCACCCATGGCCAGGGGCCTAACGAACACCGGGGAGCTGTTTTTT.

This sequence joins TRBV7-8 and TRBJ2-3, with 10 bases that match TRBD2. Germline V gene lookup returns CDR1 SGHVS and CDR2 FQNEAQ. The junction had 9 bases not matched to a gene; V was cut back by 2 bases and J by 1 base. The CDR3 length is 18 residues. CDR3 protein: CASSLKRGGSSGTDTQYF. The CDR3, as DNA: TGTGCCAGCAGCTTAAAGCGGGGGGGTTCAAGCGGCACAGATACGCAGTATTTT.

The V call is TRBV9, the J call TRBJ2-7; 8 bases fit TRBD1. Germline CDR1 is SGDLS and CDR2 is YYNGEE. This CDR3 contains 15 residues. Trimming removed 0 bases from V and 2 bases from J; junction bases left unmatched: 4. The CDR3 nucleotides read TGTGCCAGCAGCGTAGAGGGACAGGCAACCTACGAGCAGTACTTC. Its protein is CASSVEGQATYEQYF.

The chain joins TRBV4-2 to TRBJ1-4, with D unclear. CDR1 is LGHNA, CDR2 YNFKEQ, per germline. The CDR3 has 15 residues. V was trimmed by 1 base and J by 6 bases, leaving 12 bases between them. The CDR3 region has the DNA TGTGCCAGCAGCCAAGGCGCAGGCCCGCATGAAAAACTGTTTTTT. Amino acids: CASSQGAGPHEKLFF.

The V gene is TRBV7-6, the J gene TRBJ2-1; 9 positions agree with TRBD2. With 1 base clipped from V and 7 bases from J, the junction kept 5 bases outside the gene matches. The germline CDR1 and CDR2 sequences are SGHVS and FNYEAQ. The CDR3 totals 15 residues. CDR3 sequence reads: CASSLEAGGLNEQFF. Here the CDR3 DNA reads TGTGCCAGCAGCTTAGAGGCGGGGGGGTTGAATGAGCAGTTCTTC.

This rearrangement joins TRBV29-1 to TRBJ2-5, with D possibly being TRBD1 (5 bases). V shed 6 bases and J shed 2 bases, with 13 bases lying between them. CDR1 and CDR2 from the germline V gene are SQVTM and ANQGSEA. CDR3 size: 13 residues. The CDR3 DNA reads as TGCAGCGTCGCTGACAGTAGTCAAGAGACCCAGTACTTC. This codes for CSVADSSQETQYF.

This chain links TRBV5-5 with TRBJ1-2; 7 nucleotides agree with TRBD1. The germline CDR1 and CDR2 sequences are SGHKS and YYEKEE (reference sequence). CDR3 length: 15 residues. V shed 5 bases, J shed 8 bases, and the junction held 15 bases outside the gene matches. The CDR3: CASRTPWKGAGGYTF. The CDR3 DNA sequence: TGTGCCAGCAGGACGCCTTGGAAGGGGGCAGGCGGCTACACCTTC.

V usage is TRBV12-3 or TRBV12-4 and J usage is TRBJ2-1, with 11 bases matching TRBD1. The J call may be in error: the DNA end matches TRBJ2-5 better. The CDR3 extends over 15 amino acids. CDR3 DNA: TGTGCCATCAGCTTCGGACAGGGGGCAGGGGAGACCCAGTACTTC. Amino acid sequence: CAISFGQGAGETQYF.

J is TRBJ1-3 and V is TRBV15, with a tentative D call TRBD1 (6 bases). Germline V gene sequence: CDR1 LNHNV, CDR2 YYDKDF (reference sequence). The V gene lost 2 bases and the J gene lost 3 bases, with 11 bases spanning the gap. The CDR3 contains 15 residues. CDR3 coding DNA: TGTGCCACCAGCAGAACACAGGGAAATGGAAACACCATATATTTT. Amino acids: CATSRTQGNGNTIYF.

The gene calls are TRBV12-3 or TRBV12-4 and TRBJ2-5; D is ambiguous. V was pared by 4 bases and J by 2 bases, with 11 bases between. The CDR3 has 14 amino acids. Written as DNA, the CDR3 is TGTGCCAGCAGTTCCAGACCGAGACAAGAGACCCAGTACTTC. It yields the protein CASSSRPRQETQYF.

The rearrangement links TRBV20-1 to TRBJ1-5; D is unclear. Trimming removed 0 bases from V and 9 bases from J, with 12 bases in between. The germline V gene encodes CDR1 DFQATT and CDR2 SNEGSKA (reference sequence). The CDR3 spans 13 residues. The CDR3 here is CSARDTRPGPQHF. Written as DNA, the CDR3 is TGCAGTGCTAGAGATACACGCCCCGGGCCCCAGCATTTT.

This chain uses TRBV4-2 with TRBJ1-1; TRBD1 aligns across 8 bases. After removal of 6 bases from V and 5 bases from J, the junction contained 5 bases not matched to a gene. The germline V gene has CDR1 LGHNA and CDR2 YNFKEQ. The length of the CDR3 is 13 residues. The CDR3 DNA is TGTGCCAGCAGTCAGGGGGCGCTGACTGAAGCTTTCTTT. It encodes CASSQGALTEAFF.

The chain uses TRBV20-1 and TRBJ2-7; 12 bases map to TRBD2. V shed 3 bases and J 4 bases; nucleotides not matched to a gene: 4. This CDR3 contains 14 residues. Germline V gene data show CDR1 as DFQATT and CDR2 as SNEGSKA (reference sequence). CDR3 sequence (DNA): TGCAGTGCTAGTAGGGGGACTAGCGGGTACGAGCAGTACTTC. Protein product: CSASRGTSGYEQYF.

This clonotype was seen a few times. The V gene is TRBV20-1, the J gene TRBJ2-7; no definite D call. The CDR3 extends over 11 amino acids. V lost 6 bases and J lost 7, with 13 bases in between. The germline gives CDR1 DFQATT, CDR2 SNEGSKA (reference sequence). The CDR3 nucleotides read TGCAGTGCGCTTGGGGTGTTGGAGCAGTACTTC. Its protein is CSALGVLEQYF.

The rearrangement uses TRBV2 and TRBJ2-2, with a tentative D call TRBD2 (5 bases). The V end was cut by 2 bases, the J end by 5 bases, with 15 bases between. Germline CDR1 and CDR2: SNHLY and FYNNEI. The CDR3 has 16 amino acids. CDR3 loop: CASSERYSGRTGELFF. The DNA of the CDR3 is TGTGCCAGCAGTGAACGGTACAGCGGAAGGACCGGGGAGCTGTTTTTT.

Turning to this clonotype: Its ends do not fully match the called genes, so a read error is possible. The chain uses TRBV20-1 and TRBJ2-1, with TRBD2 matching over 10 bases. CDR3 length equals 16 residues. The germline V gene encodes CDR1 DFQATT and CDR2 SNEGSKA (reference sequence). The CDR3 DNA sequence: TGCAGTGCTAGAACCCTAGCGGGGGAGAACTACAATGAGCAGCTCTTC. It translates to CSARTLAGENYNEQLF.

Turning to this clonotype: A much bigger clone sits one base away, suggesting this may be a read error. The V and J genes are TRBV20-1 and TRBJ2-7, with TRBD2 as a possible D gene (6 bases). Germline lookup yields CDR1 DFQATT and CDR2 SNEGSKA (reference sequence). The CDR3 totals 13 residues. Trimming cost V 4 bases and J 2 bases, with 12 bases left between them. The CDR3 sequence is CSATSVRTYEQYF. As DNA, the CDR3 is TGCAGTGCTACTAGCGTGAGGACCTACGAGCAGTACTTC.